Shown below are 16 T cell receptor beta chains from a single sample sequenced in a study of identical twins. Via MiXCR, TCRdb re-called the 5' RACE reads, giving one row per CDR3 protein. The table lists 690,000 or so distinct CDR3 sequences, less than 10% of them singletons, with around 0.98% in the top ten. These data were likewise used in another study, on yellow fever vaccine responses in identical twins.

Material: PBMCs. Receptors were obtained from a woman younger than 35 in good health.

The V gene is TRBV20-1, the J gene TRBJ2-1; no firm D call. Germline CDR1 reads DFQATT; CDR2 reads SNEGSKA (reference sequence). V dropped 0 bases and J dropped 3 bases, with 6 bases sitting between them. The CDR3 runs to 13 residues. This CDR3 reads CSAREDLYNEQFF. In DNA, the CDR3 is TGCAGTGCTAGAGAGGACCTCTACAATGAGCAGTTCTTC.

The chain employs TRBV11-2 and TRBJ2-1, with 13 bases identical to TRBD2. The CDR3 spans 19 residues. Germline V gives CDR1 SGHAT, CDR2 FQNNGV. Unmatched junction bases numbered 17, after V lost 5 bases and J lost 7 bases. The CDR3 nucleotides read TGTGCCAGCAGCCCAGGTTTACTAGCGGGAGGGCCGGGTTGGAATGAGCAGTTCTTC. This codes for CASSPGLLAGGPGWNEQFF.

This chain uses TRBV5-1 with TRBJ2-7; 9 bases match TRBD1. This CDR3 is built from 14 residues. Germline V CDR1 and CDR2: SGHRS, YFSETQ. Trimming cost V 4 bases and J 2 bases; bases outside gene matches: 4. The CDR3 DNA sequence: TGCGCCAGCAGCAACCGACAGGGGGCCTACGAGCAGTACTTC. This sequence encodes CASSNRQGAYEQYF.

This clonotype turned up a few times. V usage is TRBV5-1 and J usage is TRBJ1-1; no clear D. The ends were cut back, 5 bases at V and 1 base at J, with 9 bases in the middle. This CDR3 region has 13 residues. CDR1 SGHRS and CDR2 YFSETQ come from the germline V gene. The CDR3 protein is CASRSQRNTEAFF. The CDR3 DNA reads TGCGCCAGCAGAAGCCAGAGGAACACTGAAGCTTTCTTT. Combining the CDR3 with reference TRBV5-1 and TRBJ1-1 gives the whole variable domain KAGVTQTPRYLIKTRGQQVTLSCSPISGHRSVSWYQQTPGQGLQFLFEYFSETQRNKGNFPGRFSGRQFSNSRSEMNVSTLELGDSALYLCASRSQRNTEAFFGQGTRLTVV.

In its sample, this clonotype was seen many times. The chain couples TRBV29-1 to TRBJ2-5; D is ambiguous. CDR3 length equals 11 residues. V shed 1 base and J shed 1 base, with 1 base lying between them. Germline loops: CDR1 SQVTM, CDR2 ANQGSEA. CDR3 DNA sequence: TGCAGCGTTGAAGTCCAAGAGACCCAGTACTTC. Encoded protein: CSVEVQETQYF.

This clonotype came up a few times. The rearrangement joins TRBV20-1 to TRBJ1-5; 8 bases map to TRBD1. The CDR3 has 12 amino acids. Germline V gene sequence: CDR1 DFQATT, CDR2 SNEGSKA (reference sequence). With V trimmed by 6 bases and J by 7 bases, 5 bases remained unmatched. CDR3 sequence: CSAGRQGQPQHF. In DNA form, the CDR3 reads TGCAGTGCGGGAAGACAGGGGCAGCCCCAGCATTTT.

This clonotype was seen only a few times. The genes are TRBV4-2 and TRBJ2-7; D remains ambiguous. V was trimmed by 0 bases and J by 3 bases, leaving 3 bases between them. Germline V gene lookup returns CDR1 LGHNA and CDR2 YNFKEQ. This CDR3 region has 12 residues. The CDR3 DNA sequence: TGTGCCAGCAGCCAAGAAGACTACGAGCAGTACTTC. This translates into CASSQEDYEQYF.

This clonotype has just a few counts. The V and J genes are TRBV29-1 and TRBJ1-2; TRBD1 is a possible D gene (6 bases). This CDR3 is 12 amino acids long. The V end lost 4 bases, the J end lost 10 bases, and 16 bases lay between the germline ends. CDR1 and CDR2 (germline): SQVTM, ANQGSEA. The DNA of the CDR3 is TGCAGCGTTGTCACCGGACAGCATGACTACACCTTC. Translating it yields CSVVTGQHDYTF.

This clonotype was counted many times. The chain links TRBV6-2 or TRBV6-3 to TRBJ2-7, with D unclear. The CDR3 has 13 amino acids. Per the germline V gene, CDR1 is MNHEY and CDR2 is SVGEGT. The V end was cut by 6 bases, the J end by 3 bases, with 12 bases between. The CDR3 region is CASSYSGDYEQYF. CDR3 nucleotide sequence: TGTGCCAGCAGCTATAGTGGGGACTACGAGCAGTACTTC.

The chain employs TRBV12-3 or TRBV12-4 and TRBJ2-2; D uncertain. The CDR3 has 11 residues. CDR3 bases: TGTGCGGCCGGTGACACCGGGGAGCTGTTTTTT. This translates into CAAGDTGELFF.

V and J are TRBV6-5 and TRBJ2-4; 9 nucleotides align to TRBD2. Germline loops: CDR1 MNHEY, CDR2 SVGAGI. V was clipped by 4 bases and J by 0 bases; unmatched bases: 10. The CDR3 totals 18 residues. CDR3 region: CASSLGLAGRQAKNIQYF. CDR3 sequence (DNA): TGTGCCAGCAGTTTGGGGCTAGCGGGACGCCAAGCCAAAAACATTCAGTACTTC.

The V gene is TRBV6-1, the J gene TRBJ2-3; possibly TRBD1 for D (7 bases). There are 18 residues in the CDR3. V was cut by 5 bases and J by 0 bases, with 21 bases left in between. Germline CDR1 reads MNHNS; CDR2 reads SASEGT. CDR3 DNA: TGTGCCAGCAGTCGGCGGGAATTAACAGGGGTTAGCACAGATACGCAGTATTTT. Translated: CASSRRELTGVSTDTQYF.

The table lists this clonotype with many counts. V gene TRBV14 combines with J gene TRBJ2-3; D is undetermined. Deletions cut 2 bases from V and 0 bases from J, with 6 bases between. Germline lookup yields CDR1 SGHDN and CDR2 FVKESK. The CDR3 sequence is 14 residues long. CDR3 in amino acids: CASSQSPSTDTQYF. In nucleotides, the CDR3 is TGTGCCAGCAGCCAATCGCCTAGCACAGATACGCAGTATTTT.

This clonotype has just a few counts. The chain is built from TRBV28 and TRBJ2-5, with D perhaps being TRBD1 or TRBD2 (8 bases each). This CDR3 contains 15 residues. CDR1 MDHEN and CDR2 SYDVKM come from the germline V gene. V was clipped by 6 bases and J by 5 bases, with 19 bases between them. Written as DNA, the CDR3 is TGTGCCAGCAGCTCGGGGGGGACAGGTCGGGAGACCCAGTACTTC. It is translated as CASSSGGTGRETQYF.

This clonotype was picked up a small number of times. The rearrangement joins TRBV18 to TRBJ2-1; no reliable D call. Germline V gene data show CDR1 as KGHSH and CDR2 as LQKENI. Trimming removed 0 bases from V and 7 bases from J, with 16 bases in between. The length of the CDR3 is 16 residues. The CDR3 nucleotides read TGTGCCAGCTCACCACCTCGAGGTGTTCTAGGAAATGAGCAGTTCTTC. It yields the protein CASSPPRGVLGNEQFF. Variable domain in full (rest from reference TRBV18 and TRBJ2-1): NAGVMQNPRHLVRRRGQEARLRCSPMKGHSHVYWYRQLPEEGLKFMVYLQKENIIDESGMPKERFSAEFPKEGPSILRIQQVVRGDSAAYFCASSPPRGVLGNEQFFGPGTRLTVL.

This clonotype was seen only a few times. J is TRBJ1-2 and V is TRBV12-3 or TRBV12-4; D call uncertain. The CDR3 covers 14 residues. V was cut by 4 bases and J by 0 bases, with 9 bases left in between. CDR3 DNA: TGTGCCAGCAGTTCAAGAGTAGCTAACTATGGCTACACCTTC. It specifies CASSSRVANYGYTF.